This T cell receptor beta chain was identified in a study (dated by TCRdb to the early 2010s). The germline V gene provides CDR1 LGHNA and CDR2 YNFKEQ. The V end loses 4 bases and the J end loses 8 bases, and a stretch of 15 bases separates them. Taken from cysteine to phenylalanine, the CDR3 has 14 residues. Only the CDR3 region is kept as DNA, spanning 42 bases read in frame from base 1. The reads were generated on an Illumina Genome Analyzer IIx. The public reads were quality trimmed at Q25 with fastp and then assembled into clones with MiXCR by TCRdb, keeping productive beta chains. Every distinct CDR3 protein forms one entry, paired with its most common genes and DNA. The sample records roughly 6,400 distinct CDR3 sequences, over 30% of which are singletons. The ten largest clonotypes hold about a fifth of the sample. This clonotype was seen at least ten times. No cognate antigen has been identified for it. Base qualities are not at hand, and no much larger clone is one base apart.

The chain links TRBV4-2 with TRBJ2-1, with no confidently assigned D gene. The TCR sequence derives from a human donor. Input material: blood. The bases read TGTGCCAGCAGCCTCTTGGGCGCAGGAGATGAGCAGTTCTTC. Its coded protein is CASSLLGAGDEQFF.